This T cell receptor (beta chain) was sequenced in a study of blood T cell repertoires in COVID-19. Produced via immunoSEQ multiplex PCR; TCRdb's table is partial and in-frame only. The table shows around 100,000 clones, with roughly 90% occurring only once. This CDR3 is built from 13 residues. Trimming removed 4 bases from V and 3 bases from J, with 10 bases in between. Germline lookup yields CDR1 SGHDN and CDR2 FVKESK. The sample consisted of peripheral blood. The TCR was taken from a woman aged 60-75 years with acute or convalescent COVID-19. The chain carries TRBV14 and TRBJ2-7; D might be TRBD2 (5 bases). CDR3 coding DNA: TGTGCCAGCAGCCTCGACTACCTCTACGAGCAGTACTTC. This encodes CASSLDYLYEQYF.